These 23 T cell receptor beta chains came from one sample sequenced in a study of shared clonotypes between healthy human individuals. Using immunoSEQ multiplex PCR, the repertoire was profiled, and TCRdb retains in-frame clones only, with some absent. Of 1.5 million to 2.5 million clones in the sample, around 96% were seen once. CD45RO-negative, CCR7-selected cells formed the naive CD8 fraction, which excluded terminally differentiated effector memory CD45RA+ cells. Sequenced sample: naive CD8+ T cells sorted from blood. The receptors derive from a man between 18 and 35 years old in good health.

This clone came up a few times. The chain couples TRBV2 to TRBJ1-6; 7 nucleotides line up with TRBD1. Germline V gives CDR1 SNHLY, CDR2 FYNNEI. J gave up 3 bases and V 6 bases, and 5 bases lay outside the gene matches. The CDR3 is 15 residues long. The CDR3 DNA reads TGTGCCAGCAGCGACGGGACAGTCTATAATTCACCCCTCCACTTT. Its protein is CASSDGTVYNSPLHF.

This chain links TRBV30 with TRBJ2-1; D is perhaps TRBD1 or TRBD2 (7 bases each). There are 14 residues in the CDR3. CDR1 is GTSNPN and CDR2 is SVGIG in the germline V gene (reference sequence). V dropped 5 bases and J dropped 3 bases, with 14 bases sitting between them. The CDR3 region is CAWRQGGGYNEQFF. The CDR3 region has the DNA TGTGCCTGGCGCCAGGGGGGGGGCTACAATGAGCAGTTCTTC.

The CDR3 DNA reads as TGTGCCAGCAGCGGCGGACCCAGAGAGGAGGGTGAGCAGTACTTC. Residues: CASSGGPREEGEQYF. The rearrangement uses TRBV7-3 and TRBJ2-7; D possibly corresponds to TRBD2 (6 bases). Germline CDR1 SGHTA, CDR2 FQGTGA. The CDR3 sequence is 15 residues long. The V and J ends lost 5 bases and 7 bases respectively, with 21 bases between them.

This clone was counted a single time. The genes are TRBV14 and TRBJ2-7; D possibly corresponds to TRBD2 (7 bases). CDR3 size: 15 residues. The V gene's germline CDR1 is SGHDN and CDR2 FVKESK. With 1 base removed from V and 3 bases from J, the gap between germline ends came to 13 bases. The CDR3 sequence is CASSQASGQIYEQYF. The CDR3 DNA follows: TGTGCCAGCAGCCAAGCTAGCGGACAGATCTACGAGCAGTACTTC.

The chain carries TRBV5-4 and TRBJ2-7; D uncertain. From germline, CDR1 is SGHNT and CDR2 YYREEE (reference sequence). The CDR3 spans 13 residues. Trimming took 4 bases from V and 1 from J, leaving 9 bases between them. CDR3 nucleotides: TGTGCCAGCAGCCCCGGGCCTTCCTACGAGCAGTACTTC. Its translation is CASSPGPSYEQYF. Full variable domain (remainder filled in from reference TRBV5-4 and TRBJ2-7): ETGVTQSPTHLIKTRGQQVTLRCSSQSGHNTVSWYQQALGQGPQFIFQYYREEENGRGNFPPRFSGLQFPNYSSELNVNALELDDSALYLCASSPGPSYEQYFGPGTRLTVT.

The gene calls are TRBV30 and TRBJ1-6; TRBD1 is a possible D gene (5 bases). The CDR3 contains 16 residues. Trimming left V 0 bases short and J 5 bases short, with 14 bases between. Germline CDR1 is GTSNPN and CDR2 is SVGIG (reference sequence). CDR3 region: CAWSVLDIGDNSPLHF. In nucleotides, the CDR3 is TGTGCCTGGAGTGTATTGGACATTGGGGATAATTCACCCCTCCACTTT.

The chain couples TRBV9 to TRBJ2-1; 15 bases are shared with TRBD2. The CDR3 totals 16 residues. Germline CDR1 is SGDLS and CDR2 is YYNGEE. V lost 3 bases, J lost 7 bases, and 5 bases stayed unmatched. CDR3 DNA sequence: TGTGCCAGCAGCGACCCCGGGACTAGCGGGAGGAATGAGCAGTTCTTC. Amino acids: CASSDPGTSGRNEQFF.

Note on this clone: Distinct nucleotide sequences in the sample also encode this CDR3. The chain is built from TRBV5-1 and TRBJ2-7; 10 nucleotides match TRBD1. Germline lookup yields CDR1 SGHRS and CDR2 YFSETQ. This CDR3 spans 14 amino acids. The V segment lost 3 bases and the J segment 2 bases; nucleotides outside the gene matches: 2. CDR3 loop: CASSWGTGAYEQYF. The CDR3 DNA reads TGCGCCAGCAGCTGGGGGACAGGGGCCTACGAGCAGTACTTC.

Notes on this clone: Other DNA sequences in the sample encode the same CDR3. J is TRBJ2-1 and V is TRBV27; 7 bases are shared with TRBD1. This CDR3 comprises 14 residues. Losses at the gene ends were 0 bases for V and 4 bases for J; bases not matched to a gene: 0. Germline CDR1 MNHEY, CDR2 SMNVEV (reference sequence). CDR3 in amino acids: CASSLSRGYNEQFF. CDR3 DNA sequence: TGTGCCAGCAGTTTATCCAGGGGGTACAATGAGCAGTTCTTC.

The chain couples TRBV6-1 to TRBJ2-1; 13 bases align to TRBD2. The CDR3 loop spans 15 amino acids. The germline CDR1 and CDR2 sequences are MNHNS and SASEGT. V was clipped by 7 bases and J by 6 bases; unmatched bases: 6. This chain's CDR3 is CASTQGLAGINEQFF. The CDR3 nucleotides read TGTGCCAGCACCCAGGGACTAGCGGGAATCAATGAGCAGTTCTTC.

The chain is built from TRBV7-6 and TRBJ2-3; 9 bases match TRBD2. Germline lookup yields CDR1 SGHVS and CDR2 FNYEAQ. J was trimmed by 2 bases and V by 0 bases; bases with no gene match: 3. The length of the CDR3 is 16 residues. The CDR3 region is CASSLAAGGYTDTQYF. The CDR3 region has the DNA TGTGCCAGCAGCTTAGCCGCGGGAGGGTACACAGATACGCAGTATTTT.

Regarding this clone: The junction and the germline gene differ at one end; a read error may be behind it. The chain couples TRBV6-1 to TRBJ1-6; maybe TRBD1 (5 bases). The CDR3 covers 20 residues. Germline CDR1 is MNHNS and CDR2 is SASEGT. The CDR3 sequence: CASSEALRRDALSNNSPLHF. The CDR3 DNA is TGTGCCAGCAGTGAAGCGCTTCGCAGGGACGCTCTCTCCAATAATTCACCCCTCCACTTT.

The chain has TRBV28 and TRBJ2-5; 10 bases match TRBD1. V lost 6 bases, J lost 2 bases, and 6 bases stayed unmatched. Germline CDR1 and CDR2: MDHEN and SYDVKM. The CDR3 runs to 15 residues. CDR3 in DNA: TGTGCCAGCAGCCAGACAGGGGGCTCTCAAGAGACCCAGTACTTC. This gives the protein CASSQTGGSQETQYF. Full variable domain (outside the CDR3, taken from reference TRBV28 and TRBJ2-5): DVKVTQSSRYLVKRTGEKVFLECVQDMDHENMFWYRQDPGLGLRLIYFSYDVKMKEKGDIPEGYSVSREKKERFSLILESASTNQTSMYLCASSQTGGSQETQYFGPGTRLLVL.

The genes are TRBV4-3 and TRBJ2-2; D could derive from TRBD1 or TRBD2 (5 bases each). The germline V and J ends were trimmed by 0 bases and 5 bases, with 16 bases remaining between them. Germline V CDR1 and CDR2: LGHNA, YSLEER. The CDR3 has 17 residues. The CDR3 nucleotides read TGCGCCAGCAGCCAAGAGATCCGAGGGGCTGAAACCGGGGAGCTGTTTTTT. As protein: CASSQEIRGAETGELFF.

This chain connects TRBV7-9 to TRBJ1-2, with 11 bases fitting TRBD1. CDR1 is SEHNR and CDR2 is FQNEAQ in the germline V gene (reference sequence). The CDR3 contains 17 residues. V shed 3 bases, J shed 6 bases, and the junction held 12 bases outside the gene matches. The CDR3 nucleotides read TGTGCCAGCAGCTTGCTTATAATAGGACAGGGGGCGAATGGCTACACCTTC. It specifies CASSLLIIGQGANGYTF. Combining the CDR3 with reference TRBV7-9 and TRBJ1-2 gives the whole variable domain DTGVSQNPRHKITKRGQNVTFRCDPISEHNRLYWYRQTLGQGPEFLTYFQNEAQLEKSRLLSDRFSAERPKGSFSTLEIQRTEQGDSAMYLCASSLLIIGQGANGYTFGSGTRLTVV.

As to this clone: This same CDR3 is encoded by further DNA sequences in the sample. The rearrangement uses TRBV30 and TRBJ1-1; 10 bases line up with TRBD1. The CDR3 has 15 residues. V trimming: 1 base; J trimming: 5 bases; junction bases outside the gene matches: 7. The germline V gene encodes CDR1 GTSNPN and CDR2 SVGIG (reference sequence). The CDR3 here is CAWSAGQGRWTEAFF. CDR3 bases: TGTGCCTGGAGTGCGGGACAGGGGCGGTGGACTGAAGCTTTCTTT.

The gene calls are TRBV9 and TRBJ2-1; perhaps TRBD2 as D (6 bases). V was pared by 5 bases and J by 8 bases, with 11 bases between. CDR3 length: 12 residues. Per the germline V gene, CDR1 is SGDLS and CDR2 is YYNGEE. DNA of the CDR3: TGTGCCAGCAGTGGGGGGATCCATGAGCAGTTCTTC. Translated, it gives CASSGGIHEQFF.

V gene TRBV6-1 combines with J gene TRBJ2-5; possible D gene TRBD1, 5 bases. Trimming removed 2 bases from V and 4 bases from J, with 14 bases in between. Per germline, CDR1 MNHNS and CDR2 SASEGT. CDR3 length: 15 residues. The CDR3 loop reads CASSELAGLGETQYF. The CDR3, as DNA: TGTGCCAGCAGTGAATTAGCAGGGTTGGGAGAGACCCAGTACTTC.

This clone was counted once. The chain employs TRBV27 and TRBJ2-5, with TRBD2 identical over 11 bases. Trimming removed 5 bases from V and 1 base from J; junction bases left unmatched: 6. CDR1 and CDR2 from the germline V gene are MNHEY and SMNVEV (reference sequence). The CDR3 runs to 16 residues. DNA for the CDR3: TGTGCCAGCAGTACTCTCGGGACTAGCGGCCAAGAGACCCAGTACTTC. Its translation: CASSTLGTSGQETQYF.

The chain recombines TRBV25-1 with TRBJ2-1, with D perhaps given as TRBD1 or TRBD2 (5 bases each). V was trimmed by 10 bases and J by 8 bases, leaving 18 bases between them. The CDR3 runs 13 residues. Germline V gene sequence: CDR1 MGHDK, CDR2 SYGVNS. The CDR3 DNA sequence: TGTGCCACCTCAGGGTGGGGGAAGGATGAGCAGTTCTTC. This gives the protein CATSGWGKDEQFF.

This rearrangement joins TRBV5-4 to TRBJ2-7; 12 bases are shared with TRBD2. The germline V gene encodes CDR1 SGHNT and CDR2 YYREEE (reference sequence). The V segment lost 4 bases and the J segment 6 bases; nucleotides outside the gene matches: 17. This CDR3 contains 18 residues. The CDR3 loop is CASSPAPGLAGPNGEQYF. CDR3 nucleotide sequence: TGTGCCAGCAGCCCTGCCCCCGGACTAGCGGGGCCGAACGGCGAGCAGTACTTC.

The genes are TRBV13 and TRBJ2-2; D uncertain. V lost 3 bases and J lost 0, with 8 bases in between. The CDR3 is made up of 15 amino acids. The germline gives CDR1 PRHDT, CDR2 FYEKMQ (reference sequence). CDR3 nucleotides: TGTGCCAGCAGCTTTGGGTTCGCGAACACCGGGGAGCTGTTTTTT. As protein: CASSFGFANTGELFF.

This rearrangement joins TRBV6-1 to TRBJ2-7; the D call may be TRBD1 or TRBD2 (5 bases each). Germline V CDR1 and CDR2: MNHNS, SASEGT. The CDR3 totals 15 residues. The V and J ends lost 2 bases and 0 bases respectively, with 11 bases between them. CDR3 coding DNA: TGTGCCAGCAGTGAATGGGACGGGGACTCCTACGAGCAGTACTTC. Its translation: CASSEWDGDSYEQYF.